The T cell receptor beta chain under discussion was sequenced for a study of T cell repertoires in cytomegalovirus infection. Germline values: CDR1 SGHTA, CDR2 FQGNSA. The CDR3 sequence is 16 residues long. Worth noting for this clonotype: This may stem from a read error, because a much larger clone lies one nucleotide away.

TCRdb re-called the reads with MiXCR, one entry per CDR3 protein. The top ten hold under 3% of the sample, which has about 740,000 distinct CDR3 sequences, 35% seen once. The chain uses TRBV7-2 and TRBJ1-5; 7 bases match TRBD1. Sequences were obtained from PBMCs. The receptor was isolated from a human donor in good health (CMV status not recorded). Some clones in this sample may be carry-over from other donors' samples. CDR3 DNA: TGTGCCAGCAGCTTAGACCAGGGGGGGTTAAATCCGCCCCAGCATTTT. It yields the protein CASSLDQGGLNPPQHF.